The 20 T cell receptor beta chains below all came from one sample that was sequenced in a study of shared clonotypes between healthy human individuals. Clones were sequenced by immunoSEQ multiplex PCR, and TCRdb holds only the in-frame ones, with some missing. This table holds 2 million to 3 million clones, 90% to 95% found once. Material for sequencing was naive CD4+ T cells from PBMCs. The subset was: CD45RA+ positively selected. Receptors were obtained from a man aged 18 to 30 in good health. Some clones in this sample may be carry-over from other donors' samples.

The rearrangement joins TRBV10-1 to TRBJ2-1; TRBD2 agrees at 10 bases. Looked up from germline, CDR1 is WNHNN and CDR2 is SYGVQD (reference sequence). The CDR3 totals 13 residues. The CDR3 protein is CPTAGGSYNEQFF. CDR3 coding DNA: TGCCCCACAGCGGGAGGGTCCTACAATGAGCAGTTCTTC.

V gene TRBV9 combines with J gene TRBJ2-3, with a tentative D call TRBD1 (6 bases). The germline gives CDR1 SGDLS, CDR2 YYNGEE. Trimming pared 2 bases from V and 1 base from J, leaving 14 bases between. This CDR3 is built from 16 residues. The CDR3, as DNA: TGTGCCAGCAGCGTTCAAACAGGGCCGGGCACAGATACGCAGTATTTT. Protein sequence: CASSVQTGPGTDTQYF.

Notes on this clone: This sample includes further DNA sequences coding for the same CDR3. The rearrangement links TRBV28 to TRBJ2-7, with 10 nucleotides matching TRBD1. This CDR3 spans 14 amino acids. Germline assignment: CDR1 MDHEN and CDR2 SYDVKM. V was pared by 7 bases and J by 2 bases, with 5 bases of the junction left unmatched. In nucleotides, the CDR3 is TGTGCCAGCAATCCGGGACAGGGGACCTACGAGCAGTACTTC. Translated, it gives CASNPGQGTYEQYF.

This sequence joins TRBV10-3 and TRBJ1-1, with D perhaps matching TRBD1 (6 bases). Trimming removed 6 bases at V and 6 bases at J, with 17 bases between. CDR3 length equals 14 residues. Germline-derived CDR1 and CDR2 are ENHRY and SYGVKD. The CDR3 sequence: CAIRGDQGPAEAFF. CDR3 in DNA: TGTGCCATCAGAGGAGATCAGGGGCCGGCTGAAGCTTTCTTT.

The gene calls are TRBV4-1 and TRBJ2-7; D may correspond to TRBD1 or TRBD2 (5 bases each). The V gene's germline CDR1 is MGHRA and CDR2 YSYEKL. The length of the CDR3 is 15 residues. Trimming removed 0 bases at V and 3 bases at J, with 12 bases between. The CDR3 is CASSQERSRGYEQYF. The CDR3 nucleotides are TGCGCCAGCAGCCAAGAGAGGTCGAGGGGCTACGAGCAGTACTTC.

The chain carries TRBV5-1 and TRBJ2-2; no firm D call. CDR1 and CDR2 (germline): SGHRS, YFSETQ. Trimming removed 0 bases at V and 8 bases at J, with 14 bases between. CDR3 length: 15 amino acids. This chain's CDR3 is CASSLVGRKTGELFF. As DNA, the CDR3 is TGCGCCAGCAGCTTGGTTGGCCGTAAAACAGGGGAGCTGTTTTTT.

The chain combines TRBV28 with TRBJ2-6; 8 nucleotides line up with TRBD1. Per germline, CDR1 MDHEN and CDR2 SYDVKM. J gave up 0 bases and V 5 bases, and 6 bases lay outside the gene matches. This CDR3 comprises 17 residues. CDR3 in DNA: TGTGCCAGCAGTATCAGGACAGGGCCCTCTGGGGCCAACGTCCTGACTTTC. The encoded protein is CASSIRTGPSGANVLTF.

The chain links TRBV28 to TRBJ2-1, with D possibly being TRBD1 (5 bases). Per germline, CDR1 MDHEN and CDR2 SYDVKM. Trimming took off 4 bases at V and 15 bases at J, with 19 bases between the two ends. CDR3 length equals 13 residues. This CDR3 reads CASSSSNQGRWFF. The CDR3 DNA reads as TGTGCCAGCAGTTCCTCAAATCAGGGAAGGTGGTTCTTC.

The chain joins TRBV9 to TRBJ2-1; 7 bases fit TRBD1. V lost 1 base, J lost 7 bases, and 5 bases stayed unmatched. Germline V lookup: CDR1 SGDLS, CDR2 YYNGEE. The CDR3 has 14 amino acids. In nucleotides, the CDR3 is TGTGCCAGCAGCGTAACGGGACAGACGAATGAGCAGTTCTTC. It yields the protein CASSVTGQTNEQFF.

The chain links TRBV5-4 to TRBJ2-1, with D possibly being TRBD1 or TRBD2 (6 bases each). This CDR3 has 16 amino acids. V lost 2 bases and J 9 bases, leaving 21 bases between the germline ends. In germline, CDR1 is SGHNT, CDR2 YYREEE (reference sequence). CDR3 in amino acids: CASSLTGAGPGGEQFF. The CDR3, as DNA: TGTGCCAGCAGCTTAACGGGGGCAGGCCCTGGCGGTGAGCAGTTCTTC.

This clone was recorded only once. The chain carries TRBV7-6 and TRBJ2-1; 12 nucleotides agree with TRBD2. V was clipped by 2 bases and J by 4 bases; unmatched bases: 6. Germline V lookup: CDR1 SGHVS, CDR2 FNYEAQ. The CDR3 length is 17 residues. The CDR3 is CASSLPPGLAGYNEQFF. In DNA, the CDR3 is TGTGCCAGCAGCTTACCACCGGGACTAGCGGGTTACAATGAGCAGTTCTTC.

Comment on this clone: The same CDR3 can be traced to other DNA sequences in this sample. The CDR3 loop reads CASSLGGLAGGTDTQYF. The CDR3 nucleotides read TGCGCCAGCAGCTTGGGGGGACTAGCGGGAGGGACAGATACGCAGTATTTT. This rearrangement joins TRBV5-1 to TRBJ2-3; 16 positions agree with TRBD2. CDR1 and CDR2 (germline): SGHRS, YFSETQ. The CDR3 length is 17 residues. The J segment lost 3 bases and the V segment lost 0 bases, leaving 1 base of the junction unmatched.

The V gene is TRBV5-4, the J gene TRBJ2-7; D is possibly TRBD1 (5 bases). Trimming removed 1 base at V and 1 base at J, with 9 bases between. The germline CDR1 and CDR2 sequences are SGHNT and YYREEE (reference sequence). The CDR3 covers 14 residues. The CDR3 region is CASSLQGLSYEQYF. CDR3 nucleotides: TGTGCCAGCAGCTTGCAGGGTTTATCCTACGAGCAGTACTTC.

About this clone: The same CDR3 is also encoded by other DNA sequences in this sample. This chain uses TRBV28 with TRBJ1-4; unclear D gene. CDR1 is MDHEN and CDR2 is SYDVKM in the germline V gene. The CDR3 has 12 amino acids. The V gene lost 3 bases and the J gene lost 6 bases, with 5 bases spanning the gap. The CDR3 loop reads CASSFRDEKLFF. CDR3 in DNA: TGTGCCAGCAGTTTCCGGGATGAAAAACTGTTTTTT.

The chain employs TRBV6-6 and TRBJ1-3, with TRBD1 as a possible D gene (6 bases). The length of the CDR3 is 13 residues. CDR1 and CDR2 from the germline V gene are MNHNY and SVGAGI (reference sequence). V shed 6 bases and J shed 2 bases, with 8 bases lying between them. The CDR3 reads CASRTGTGNTIYF. CDR3 DNA: TGTGCCAGCAGGACAGGAACTGGAAACACCATATATTTT.

In DNA, the CDR3 is TGTGCCATCAGACGGGGACAGAAGGCTGGGGCCAACGTCCTGACTTTC. Residues: CAIRRGQKAGANVLTF. The chain carries TRBV10-3 and TRBJ2-6; 7 bases are a match to TRBD1. Germline trimming cut 6 bases from V and 2 bases from J; bases unmatched to any gene: 7. In germline, CDR1 is ENHRY, CDR2 SYGVKD. CDR3 size: 16 residues.

The chain is built from TRBV28 and TRBJ2-7; TRBD1 matches 8 bases. The V gene end was trimmed by 5 bases and the J gene end by 9 bases; junction bases not matched to a gene: 12. The CDR3 loop spans 14 amino acids. Germline CDR1 MDHEN, CDR2 SYDVKM. The CDR3: CASSPGQASVGQYF. The CDR3 DNA sequence: TGTGCCAGCAGTCCGGGACAGGCCTCAGTAGGGCAGTACTTC. Using reference TRBV28 and TRBJ2-7 for the parts outside the CDR3, the full variable domain is DVKVTQSSRYLVKRTGEKVFLECVQDMDHENMFWYRQDPGLGLRLIYFSYDVKMKEKGDIPEGYSVSREKKERFSLILESASTNQTSMYLCASSPGQASVGQYFGPGTRLTVT.

The rearrangement links TRBV7-2 to TRBJ1-2, with D unresolved. CDR1 and CDR2 from the germline V gene are SGHTA and FQGNSA. With 5 bases removed from V and 4 bases from J, the gap between germline ends came to 26 bases. CDR3 length: 18 amino acids. The CDR3 loop is CASSRTTAVYEGFYGYTF. The CDR3 coding sequence is TGTGCCAGCAGCCGTACTACGGCCGTTTACGAAGGGTTCTATGGCTACACCTTC.

This clone has just a few counts. The rearrangement uses TRBV10-3 and TRBJ1-2; D is uncertain. Deletions cut 10 bases from V and 7 bases from J, with 13 bases between. This CDR3 has 11 amino acids. Germline V gene sequence: CDR1 ENHRY, CDR2 SYGVKD. The DNA for the CDR3 is TGTGCCACGAGTGACGGGCTTGGCTACACCTTC. Translating gives CATSDGLGYTF.

Regarding this clone: Other DNA sequences in the sample encode the same CDR3. This rearrangement joins TRBV5-1 to TRBJ2-7; no reliable D call. Germline values: CDR1 SGHRS, CDR2 YFSETQ. CDR3 length equals 11 residues. V lost 4 bases to trimming and J lost 6 bases, with 8 bases between them. CDR3 region: CASSTGREQYF. The CDR3 DNA follows: TGCGCCAGCAGCACCGGACGCGAGCAGTACTTC.